These T cell receptor beta chains were read from a single sample in a study of T cell clonotyping in hematopoietic cell transplantation. Measured with immunoSEQ multiplex PCR; TCRdb has only the in-frame clones, and not every one. The table includes 20,000 to 25,000 clones, approximately 87% detected once. The sequencing used peripheral blood mononuclear cells, collected before stem cell transplant. These receptors were collected from a man between 18 and 35 years old with biphenotypic leukemia. Some clones in this sample may be carry-over from other donors' samples. The CDR3 runs from the conserved cysteine through the conserved F or W. The order of the fields is V gene, clone size, J gene, CDR3 length, D gene, CDR3 protein, CDR3 DNA. A D gene is named only where the DNA matches it firmly. Some rows mark clone size as missing; the rest say once, few, many or name a class of expanded clone.

TRBV19	.	TRBJ1-1	14	TRBD1	CASSIGTGNTEAFF	TGTGCCAGTAGTATAGGGACAGGGAACACTGAAGCTTTCTTT
TRBV10-1	.	TRBJ2-7	16	.	CASRTKKRAPRYEQYF	TGCGCCAGCAGAACGAAGAAGCGGGCACCACGCTACGAGCAGTACTTC
TRBV19	.	TRBJ2-3	13	.	CASSRQAGDTQYF	TGTGCCAGTAGTAGGCAGGCGGGGGATACGCAGTATTTT
TRBV2	.	TRBJ1-5	14	TRBD1	CASRDREAGQPQHF	TGTGCCAGCAGGGACAGGGAAGCTGGGCAGCCCCAGCATTTT
TRBV4-2	.	TRBJ1-4	15	.	CASSQGVGEGEKLFF	TGTGCCAGCAGCCAAGGGGTCGGGGAGGGTGAAAAACTGTTTTTT
TRBV20-1	.	TRBJ2-7	11	.	CSALTGYEQYF	TGCAGTGCCCTAACAGGGTACGAGCAGTACTTC
TRBV15	.	TRBJ1-2	12	.	CATSRERDSPFF	TGTGCCACCAGCAGAGAAAGGGACTCACCCTTCTTC
TRBV9	.	TRBJ1-2	13	.	CASSVSGNYGYTF	TGTGCCAGCAGCGTCTCGGGTAACTATGGCTACACCTTC
TRBV10-3	once	TRBJ2-2	14	.	CAISEDPNTGELFF	TGTGCCATCAGTGAGGACCCGAACACCGGGGAGCTGTTTTTT
TRBV4-3	.	TRBJ1-1	14	.	CASSQDSAGQEAFF	TGCGCCAGCAGCCAAGATTCGGCAGGGCAGGAGGCTTTCTTT
TRBV5-4	.	TRBJ2-4	15	TRBD2	CASSPTSGAKNIQYF	TGTGCCAGCAGTCCGACTAGCGGGGCCAAAAACATTCAGTACTTC
TRBV5-6	.	TRBJ2-7	19	.	CASSFHTAGVGLRSYEQYF	TGTGCCAGCAGCTTTCACACCGCCGGGGTGGGTCTAAGATCCTACGAGCAGTACTTC
TRBV4-3	.	TRBJ2-2	15	.	CASSPAARSTGELFF	TGCGCCAGCAGCCCCGCCGCCAGGTCCACCGGGGAGCTGTTTTTT
TRBV30	.	TRBJ2-7	15	.	CAWSAGGVSSYEQYF	TGTGCCTGGAGTGCGGGCGGAGTGAGCTCCTACGAGCAGTACTTC
TRBV25-1	.	TRBJ2-7	11	.	CASIGSYEQYF	TGTGCCAGCATCGGCTCCTACGAGCAGTACTTC
TRBV29-1	.	TRBJ2-7	13	.	CSVGGREIGEQYF	TGCAGCGTTGGGGGCAGGGAAATTGGCGAGCAGTACTTC
TRBV27	.	TRBJ2-5	16	TRBD1	CASTPRTGEMRETQYF	TGTGCCAGCACCCCCCGGACAGGGGAGATGAGAGAGACCCAGTACTTC
TRBV5-1	.	TRBJ1-1	15	.	CASSPTDKGSSEAFF	TGCGCCAGCAGCCCGACGGATAAGGGATCTTCTGAAGCTTTCTTT
TRBV27	.	TRBJ2-2	14	.	CASSKLGGTGELFF	TGTGCCAGCAGTAAGTTAGGCGGAACCGGGGAGCTGTTTTTT
TRBV11-3	.	TRBJ1-1	15	.	CASSPQGPMNTEAFF	TGTGCCAGCAGCCCACAGGGTCCCATGAACACTGAAGCTTTCTTT
TRBV27	.	TRBJ2-7	14	TRBD2	CASSHVGTSVEQYF	TGTGCCAGCAGCCATGTTGGGACTAGCGTCGAGCAGTACTTC
TRBV4-1	.	TRBJ1-1	15	.	CASSQDVDGWAEAFF	TGCGCCAGCAGCCAAGATGTAGACGGGTGGGCTGAAGCTTTCTTT
TRBV2	.	TRBJ2-7	12	.	CASRIGTGEQYF	TGTGCCAGCAGGATTGGGACTGGCGAGCAGTACTTC
TRBV2	.	TRBJ2-5	13	.	CASSDPGPETQYF	TGTGCCAGCAGCGATCCGGGCCCAGAGACCCAGTACTTC
TRBV4-3	.	TRBJ1-1	14	.	CASSQEWQNTEAFF	TGCGCCAGCAGCCAAGAGTGGCAAAACACTGAAGCTTTCTTT
TRBV7-8	.	TRBJ1-5	15	TRBD1	CASSDGQGGNQPQHF	TGTGCCAGCAGCGACGGACAGGGTGGCAATCAGCCCCAGCATTTT
TRBV11-2	.	TRBJ2-5	15	TRBD1	CASSLGTGYQETQYF	TGTGCCAGCAGCTTGGGGACAGGGTACCAAGAGACCCAGTACTTC
TRBV7-9	.	TRBJ1-1	13	.	CASSLGSVFEAFF	TGTGCCAGCAGCTTAGGATCGGTCTTTGAAGCTTTCTTT
TRBV2	.	TRBJ2-2	12	.	CASSTGPGELFF	TGTGCCAGCAGTACAGGGCCCGGGGAGCTGTTTTTT
TRBV6-1	.	TRBJ2-7	15	TRBD1	CASRTGQGATYEQYF	TGTGCCAGCAGGACGGGACAGGGGGCAACCTACGAGCAGTACTTC
TRBV5-1	.	TRBJ1-3	14	.	CASSLGGDGNTIYF	TGCGCCAGCAGCTTGGGTGGGGACGGAAACACCATATATTTT
TRBV6-6	.	TRBJ2-3	16	.	CAARAWGIGGTDTQYF	TGTGCCGCGCGCGCGTGGGGGATAGGGGGCACAGATACGCAGTATTTT
TRBV11-3	.	TRBJ2-2	15	.	CASSLTSTSTGELFF	TGTGCCAGCAGCTTAACGAGTACTTCTACCGGGGAGCTGTTTTTT
TRBV19	.	TRBJ1-5	13	TRBD1	CASRRQGGQPQHF	TGTGCCAGTAGGAGACAGGGGGGCCAGCCCCAGCATTTT
TRBV5-8	once	TRBJ1-3	12	.	CASRRTGNTIYF	TGTGCCAGCCGGAGGACTGGAAACACCATATATTTT
TRBV5-1	few	TRBJ2-3	15	TRBD2	CASSSTSVQADTQYF	TGCGCCAGCAGCTCCACTAGCGTCCAGGCGGATACGCAGTATTTT
TRBV27	.	TRBJ2-6	18	.	CASSLSQGYLSGANVLTF	TGTGCCAGCAGTTTATCACAGGGTTACTTATCTGGGGCCAACGTCCTGACTTTC
TRBV14	.	TRBJ1-2	15	.	CASSHRHRETYGYTF	TGTGCCAGCAGCCATCGTCACCGGGAGACCTATGGCTACACCTTC
TRBV5-6	.	TRBJ1-2	13	.	CASSPPGDYGYTF	TGTGCCAGCAGCCCCCCGGGGGACTATGGCTACACCTTC
TRBV27	.	TRBJ2-5	13	.	CASSGGTDETQYF	TGTGCCAGCAGTGGAGGGACCGACGAGACCCAGTACTTC